The source of this T cell receptor beta chain is a study of cytomegalovirus exposure and HLA in healthy donors. This clone was observed a handful of times. The sample contains more than one DNA sequence encoding this CDR3. Trimming cost V 5 bases and J 5 bases; bases outside gene matches: 5. The CDR3 is 14 residues long. Germline CDR1 is SGHRS and CDR2 is YFSETQ. The PCR had 60 Vbeta and 13 Jbeta primers. Generated by immunoSEQ multiplex PCR, the TCRdb table keeps only in-frame clones and is missing some. The data show 70,000 to 95,000 clones, with 80% seen just once and 1.1% held by the top ten. The chain is built from TRBV5-1 and TRBJ2-2, with 8 bases identical to TRBD1. The clonotype originates from a male donor in good health and CMV-seronegative. Material: PBMCs. The CDR3 DNA reads TGCGCCAGCAGTCAGGGGGCAGGGACCGGGGAGCTGTTTTTT. Translation gives CASSQGAGTGELFF.